This TCR beta chain was recovered during a study of shared clonotypes between healthy human individuals. Trimming stripped 5 bases from V and 5 bases from J, with 15 bases between. The germline V gene has CDR1 SQVTM and CDR2 ANQGSEA. The CDR3 has 13 amino acids. The study's findings and limits: Generation probabilities were higher for clonotypes shared across all four sorted-subset donors than for unshared ones.

Clones were sequenced by immunoSEQ multiplex PCR, and TCRdb holds only the in-frame ones, with some missing. The data hold roughly 640,000 clones, with approximately 79% observed a single time. On this clone: As yet, its antigen is unknown.

Sequences were obtained from memory CD4+ T cells sorted from blood. The subset here: CD45RA-negative fraction. The chain uses TRBV29-1 and TRBJ1-1; perhaps TRBD1 as D (5 bases). The receptor was isolated from a woman aged 25 to 39 in good health. The CDR3 is CSVSPMEGTEAFF. DNA of the CDR3: TGCAGCGTTTCCCCGATGGAGGGGACTGAAGCTTTCTTT.